The clone carrying this T cell receptor beta chain was detected ten times or more. TCRbeta library preparation incorporated unique molecular identifiers. One entry per CDR3 protein results from TCRdb running MiXCR on the PCR reads. The sample has hundreds of thousands of distinct CDR3 sequences, roughly 17% seen once. The data were taken from a study of T-cell reconstitution after alpha-beta-depleted transplantation in children. The V gene lost 4 bases and the J gene lost 8 bases, with 18 bases spanning the gap. The CDR3 has 14 amino acids. Looked up from germline, CDR1 is SQVTM and CDR2 is ANQGSEA. Sequenced here: PBMCs from the stem cell graft donor, sampled from the stem cell graft. This receptor was identified in a human donor who donated a stem cell graft to a child with acute myeloid leukemia. The chain is built from TRBV29-1 and TRBJ2-1, with a tentative D call TRBD1 (6 bases). Here the CDR3 DNA reads TGCAGCGTTGGTCGACTACAGGGCACGGATGAGCAGTTCTTC. Amino acid sequence: CSVGRLQGTDEQFF.